Following are 25 T cell receptor beta chains from one sample sequenced in a study of T cell changes during pregnancy in multiple sclerosis. This table comes from immunoSEQ multiplex PCR, and its TCRdb copy is limited to in-frame clones, with some not included. The sample includes about 64,000 clones, over 85% of them seen just once. This material consisted of peripheral blood, taken in the second trimester of pregnancy. All receptors come from a female donor with multiple sclerosis, enrolled in a pregnancy study.

The chain uses TRBV5-1 and TRBJ1-2; 8 bases map to TRBD1. This CDR3 is built from 14 residues. Losses at the gene ends were 0 bases for V and 4 bases for J; bases not matched to a gene: 2. The germline V gene has CDR1 SGHRS and CDR2 YFSETQ. The CDR3 here is CASSLEGQVYGYTF. DNA for the CDR3: TGCGCCAGCAGCTTGGAGGGACAGGTCTATGGCTACACCTTC. Full variable domain (remainder filled in from reference TRBV5-1 and TRBJ1-2): KAGVTQTPRYLIKTRGQQVTLSCSPISGHRSVSWYQQTPGQGLQFLFEYFSETQRNKGNFPGRFSGRQFSNSRSEMNVSTLELGDSALYLCASSLEGQVYGYTFGSGTRLTVV.

This clone was picked up one time. The CDR3 loop reads CASSLRASGRHEQFF. The CDR3 DNA is TGTGCCAGCAGTTTGAGGGCAAGCGGTCGCCATGAGCAGTTCTTC. The genes are TRBV28 and TRBJ2-1; tentative D call: TRBD2 (5 bases). The V gene's germline CDR1 is MDHEN and CDR2 SYDVKM. The CDR3 has 15 residues. V was cut by 3 bases and J by 8 bases, with 17 bases left in between.

This clone was recorded once. V and J are TRBV28 and TRBJ1-3; D might be TRBD1 (5 bases). Deletions cut 9 bases from V and 8 bases from J, with 17 bases between. CDR3 size: 13 residues. Germline CDR1 is MDHEN and CDR2 is SYDVKM. CDR3 nucleotides: TGTGCCAGTGGAGGGACCAACGGGGACACCATATATTTT. It yields the protein CASGGTNGDTIYF.

This chain joins TRBV6-1 and TRBJ1-1; D unclear. CDR3 length: 13 amino acids. Trimming took off 1 base at V and 1 base at J, with 4 bases between the two ends. Germline assignment: CDR1 MNHNS and CDR2 SASEGT. The CDR3 DNA is TGTGCCAGCAGTGAAGGCAGGAACACTGAAGCTTTCTTT. Translation: CASSEGRNTEAFF.

V is TRBV5-1 and J is TRBJ2-2; tentatively, D is TRBD2 (7 bases). Trimming stripped 4 bases from V and 0 bases from J, with 16 bases between. Germline CDR1 SGHRS, CDR2 YFSETQ. The CDR3 extends over 17 amino acids. DNA of the CDR3: TGCGCCAGCAGCCGGTCGGGGGGCGGCTCGAACACCGGGGAGCTGTTTTTT. Translation: CASSRSGGGSNTGELFF.

The chain carries TRBV10-3 and TRBJ2-7, with D perhaps TRBD2 (6 bases). V was pared by 4 bases and J by 3 bases, with 10 bases between. The CDR3 is 13 residues long. The germline CDR1 and CDR2 sequences are ENHRY and SYGVKD. CDR3 region: CAISAPSDYEQYF. DNA of the CDR3: TGTGCCATCAGTGCCCCTAGCGACTACGAGCAGTACTTC.

CDR3: CASSFGTGGIGELFF. The CDR3 region has the DNA TGTGCCAGCAGCTTTGGGACAGGGGGCATCGGGGAGCTGTTTTTT. The rearrangement uses TRBV7-7 and TRBJ2-2, with 12 nucleotides matching TRBD1. With V trimmed by 3 bases and J by 7 bases, 3 bases remained unmatched. This CDR3 has 15 residues. Germline assignment: CDR1 SSHAT and CDR2 FNYEAQ (reference sequence).

This clone was counted once. The chain has TRBV4-3 and TRBJ2-1; 10 bases line up with TRBD2. The CDR3 has 17 residues. The V gene end was trimmed by 8 bases and the J gene end by 1 base; junction bases not matched to a gene: 11. CDR1 LGHNA and CDR2 YSLEER come from the germline V gene. CDR3 nucleotides: TGCGCCAGCGGAAGGGGAGCTAGCGGGAGTTCCTACAATGAGCAGTTCTTC. This sequence encodes CASGRGASGSSYNEQFF.

The V call is TRBV10-2, the J call TRBJ2-3; 8 bases are shared with TRBD1. Germline V lookup: CDR1 WSHSY, CDR2 SAAADI. V lost 6 bases, J lost 1 base, and 12 bases stayed unmatched. The CDR3 runs 17 residues. The chain's CDR3 is CASSPGQALTGTDTQYF. The CDR3 nucleotides read TGCGCCAGCAGCCCGGGACAGGCGCTTACGGGCACAGATACGCAGTATTTT.

The V call is TRBV6-6, the J call TRBJ2-5; 7 nucleotides match TRBD2. J was trimmed by 2 bases and V by 2 bases; bases with no gene match: 5. Per the germline V gene, CDR1 is MNHNY and CDR2 is SVGAGI (reference sequence). The CDR3 contains 15 residues. The CDR3 sequence: CASSYGGEGQETQYF. The CDR3 DNA reads TGTGCCAGCAGTTACGGGGGGGAGGGGCAAGAGACCCAGTACTTC.

The chain recombines TRBV7-9 with TRBJ2-1; tentative D call: TRBD2 (5 bases). This CDR3 is built from 14 residues. Germline CDR1 reads SEHNR; CDR2 reads FQNEAQ (reference sequence). V lost 5 bases, J lost 1 base, and 9 bases lay in between. The CDR3 sequence is CASSPGESYNEQFF. CDR3 sequence (DNA): TGTGCCAGCAGCCCCGGGGAATCCTACAATGAGCAGTTCTTC.

This clone was counted a few times. CDR3 nucleotides: TGTGCCAGCAGCCAATACCTGGGGGCCCCCTTGGAGGAAGAGCAGTACTTC. Translated: CASSQYLGAPLEEEQYF. The chain has TRBV7-3 and TRBJ2-7; weak D call: TRBD1 (6 bases). The CDR3 totals 17 residues. V was cut by 5 bases and J by 7 bases, with 27 bases left in between. Germline values: CDR1 SGHTA, CDR2 FQGTGA.

The chain recombines TRBV5-1 with TRBJ1-2; D remains unclear. The CDR3 runs to 13 residues. V was cut by 4 bases and J by 6 bases, with 13 bases left in between. Germline lookup yields CDR1 SGHRS and CDR2 YFSETQ. The CDR3 DNA follows: TGCGCCAGCAGCCGGGAGGGAGGAAATGGCTACACCTTC. Encoded protein: CASSREGGNGYTF.

The chain couples TRBV11-2 to TRBJ1-2; 10 bases match TRBD1. Per germline, CDR1 SGHAT and CDR2 FQNNGV. The CDR3 has 16 residues. V was pared by 1 base and J by 5 bases, with 7 bases of the junction left unmatched. DNA for the CDR3: TGTGCCAGCAGCTTAGTGGGTGGGACAGGGGTATATGGCTACACCTTC. Amino acid sequence: CASSLVGGTGVYGYTF.

The V gene is TRBV9, the J gene TRBJ1-2, with D perhaps matching TRBD1 (6 bases). This CDR3 comprises 12 residues. Germline V gene sequence: CDR1 SGDLS, CDR2 YYNGEE. The V end was cut by 0 bases, the J end by 10 bases, with 10 bases between. CDR3 bases: TGTGCCAGCAGCGTAGTACAGGGACCCTACACCTTC. Its protein product is CASSVVQGPYTF.

This chain connects TRBV11-1 to TRBJ2-7; 8 bases line up with TRBD2. After removal of 5 bases from V and 0 bases from J, the junction contained 6 bases not matched to a gene. There are 15 residues in the CDR3. Germline V gives CDR1 SGHAT, CDR2 FQDESV (reference sequence). CDR3: CASSVWGTSSYEQYF. In DNA form, the CDR3 reads TGTGCCAGCAGCGTCTGGGGGACTAGCTCCTACGAGCAGTACTTC.

V is TRBV7-9 and J is TRBJ2-2; D gene unclear. The CDR3 loop spans 16 amino acids. V lost 5 bases to trimming and J lost 2 bases, with 15 bases between them. Germline CDR1 reads SEHNR; CDR2 reads FQNEAQ (reference sequence). CDR3 residues: CASSRGAASNTGELFF. The CDR3 DNA reads as TGTGCCAGCAGCCGAGGCGCAGCGAGTAACACCGGGGAGCTGTTTTTT. Together with reference TRBV7-9 and TRBJ2-2, the CDR3 gives the full variable domain: DTGVSQNPRHKITKRGQNVTFRCDPISEHNRLYWYRQTLGQGPEFLTYFQNEAQLEKSRLLSDRFSAERPKGSFSTLEIQRTEQGDSAMYLCASSRGAASNTGELFFGEGSRLTVL.

The CDR3 DNA sequence: TGTGCCAGCAGTGAAGTCAGGACTGAAGCTTTCTTT. Translation gives CASSEVRTEAFF. The rearrangement links TRBV6-1 to TRBJ1-1; D call uncertain. CDR3 length equals 12 residues. With 1 base removed from V and 5 bases from J, the gap between germline ends came to 5 bases. The V gene's germline CDR1 is MNHNS and CDR2 SASEGT.

The chain has TRBV14 and TRBJ2-7; 10 nucleotides match TRBD2. Losses at the gene ends were 1 base for V and 6 bases for J; bases not matched to a gene: 6. Germline V gene data show CDR1 as SGHDN and CDR2 as FVKESK. There are 15 residues in the CDR3. This CDR3 reads CASSQGWSGRGEQYF. The CDR3 region has the DNA TGTGCCAGCAGCCAAGGGTGGAGCGGGAGGGGCGAGCAGTACTTC.

V and J are TRBV11-2 and TRBJ2-7, with D unresolved. Germline lookup yields CDR1 SGHAT and CDR2 FQNNGV. This CDR3 region has 13 residues. Trimming shortened V by 5 bases and J by 5 bases, and 13 bases separated the two germline ends. The DNA of the CDR3 is TGTGCCAGCAGCCCAGTCCGGAGCCACGAGCAGTACTTC. It specifies CASSPVRSHEQYF. Full variable domain (rest looked up from reference TRBV11-2 and TRBJ2-7): EAGVAQSPRYKIIEKRQSVAFWCNPISGHATLYWYQQILGQGPKLLIQFQNNGVVDDSQLPKDRFSAERLKGVDSTLKIQPAKLEDSAVYLCASSPVRSHEQYFGPGTRLTVT.

V usage is TRBV10-3 and J usage is TRBJ2-1; 7 bases map to TRBD2. Germline CDR1 and CDR2: ENHRY and SYGVKD. The trim removed 2 bases at V and 8 bases at J, leaving 12 bases unmatched. This CDR3 has 16 residues. CDR3 DNA sequence: TGTGCCATCAGTGAGGAAAATGGACTAGTCGGGGATGAGCAGTTCTTC. This translates into CAISEENGLVGDEQFF.

The V and J genes are TRBV19 and TRBJ2-1, with TRBD2 matching over 9 bases. This CDR3 comprises 17 residues. The ends lost 0 bases at V and 5 bases at J; junction bases unmatched: 8. Germline V gene data show CDR1 as LNHDA and CDR2 as SQIVND (reference sequence). The CDR3 sequence is CASSIDLAGGPNNEQFF. CDR3 in DNA: TGTGCCAGTAGTATAGATCTCGCGGGAGGGCCGAACAATGAGCAGTTCTTC. Full variable domain (remainder filled in from reference TRBV19 and TRBJ2-1): DGGITQSPKYLFRKEGQNVTLSCEQNLNHDAMYWYRQDPGQGLRLIYYSQIVNDFQKGDIAEGYSVSREKKESFPLTVTSAQKNPTAFYLCASSIDLAGGPNNEQFFGPGTRLTVL.

This chain connects TRBV2 to TRBJ2-7, with TRBD2 matching over 9 bases. The CDR3 has 14 residues. Germline trimming cut 5 bases from V and 3 bases from J; bases unmatched to any gene: 5. Germline CDR1 and CDR2: SNHLY and FYNNEI. In DNA form, the CDR3 reads TGTGCCAGCAGTACGACTAGCGGAAACTACGAGCAGTACTTC. It specifies CASSTTSGNYEQYF.

For the CDR3, the DNA is TGTGCCAGTAGTAGGAGACAGGGGGGAAGGGAGACCCAGTACTTC. This codes for CASSRRQGGRETQYF. The chain employs TRBV19 and TRBJ2-5; 9 bases are a match to TRBD1. The CDR3 has 15 residues. J gave up 5 bases and V 4 bases, and 8 bases lay outside the gene matches. Germline V CDR1 and CDR2: LNHDA, SQIVND (reference sequence). The whole variable domain, remainder taken from reference TRBV19 and TRBJ2-5, is DGGITQSPKYLFRKEGQNVTLSCEQNLNHDAMYWYRQDPGQGLRLIYYSQIVNDFQKGDIAEGYSVSREKKESFPLTVTSAQKNPTAFYLCASSRRQGGRETQYFGPGTRLLVL.

The table lists this clone with a count of one. The CDR3 loop reads CASSEHPGQGNYGYTF. In DNA, the CDR3 is TGCGCCAGCAGTGAGCACCCGGGACAGGGAAACTATGGCTACACCTTC. V and J are TRBV10-2 and TRBJ1-2; 9 positions agree with TRBD1. The germline CDR1 and CDR2 sequences are WSHSY and SAAADI. The CDR3 consists of 16 residues. The trim removed 2 bases at V and 2 bases at J, leaving 6 bases unmatched.